This T cell receptor (beta chain) was sequenced during a study of cytomegalovirus exposure and HLA in healthy donors. To note about this clone: Its antigen is still unknown.

Germline loops: CDR1 SGHVS, CDR2 FQNEAQ. This CDR3 is 14 amino acids long. V was pared by 5 bases and J by 2 bases, with 11 bases between. Assay used: immunoSEQ multiplex PCR; TCRdb lists only in-frame clones, some missing. The sample lists approximately 130,000 clones; roughly 90% were seen once. Study observations and caveats: A list of about 160 TCR beta chains associated with cytomegalovirus was given. Diagnosis of cytomegalovirus status made by the classifier reportedly showed high specificity and sensitivity. There were some public TCRs occurring in many donors, but most TCR sequences were rare.

Separate from the roughly 670-subject first cohort, the approximately 120-subject validation cohort was the one that the donors belonged to. The gene calls are TRBV7-8 and TRBJ2-3; tentatively, D is TRBD1 (6 bases). The sequencing sample was made of PBMCs. This receptor was obtained from a woman in her late teens or twenties in good health and CMV-seronegative. Here the CDR3 reads CASSPRTDTDTQYF. DNA of the CDR3: TGTGCCAGCAGCCCCCGGACAGACACAGATACGCAGTATTTT.